This record looks at one TCR beta chain sequence and its context. This clone showed up just a few times. The specificity of this receptor is unknown. It has no much larger one-base neighbor in the sample; base qualities were not kept. The sample belongs to a study of blood T cell repertoires in COVID-19 (dated by TCRdb to 2020 to 2022). Turning to the overall study: The collaborator samples originated in the United States, Italy and Spain and spanned the acute and convalescent phases of COVID-19. Samples were obtained from the ongoing ImmuneRACE study (first 160 participants) and from about 1,300 subjects provided by 6 global collaborators. The repertoires were made available in a free public database intended to serve as a resource for research on the immune response to SARS-CoV-2. Where available, HLA class I and class II types were obtained from metadata supplied by the sample provider rather than from assay-based typing. A de-identified subject ID, COVID-19 status, age in years and sex were almost always included in the sample metadata. The material from the prospective study consisted of cDNA or gDNA derived from T cells, B-cell-depleted T cells, or PBMCs. The dataset comprised deeply sampled blood TCRbeta repertoires from subjects exposed to, actively infected with, or recovered from COVID-19. Summary of the overall study and its limitations: Clinical and demographic metadata were provided uncurated, with the amount varying by source and participant.

TCRbeta CDR3 regions were amplified from genomic DNA using the immunoSEQ Assay, a bias-controlled multiplex PCR. On the authors' methods: The number of nucleated cells in each sample was estimated by amplification of reference gene primers within the assay. To quantify the absolute abundance of each unique TCRbeta CDR3 rearrangement, sequence reads were collapsed and filtered. For each sample, productive Simpson clonality was calculated as the square root of Simpson's diversity index across productive rearrangements. This immuneACCESS table, as held by TCRdb, lists in-frame sequences with V and J called but not all clones. Of the missing ones, under half trace to an unresolved V gene in checked studies; the others have no known cause. V and J calls and clone size are as listed in that table; D and trimming were resolved from the DNA. The sample records about 73,000 clones, around 83% of which are singletons. 5.3% of the sample goes to the ten largest clones.

Collaborating institutions collected whole blood in K2EDTA tubes following their own protocols. Collaborator samples were shipped for TCRbeta analysis as frozen whole blood, isolated PBMCs, or DNA extracted from either sample type. From the germline V gene (reference sequence), CDR1 is LNHDA and CDR2 is SQIVND. Trimming costs V 4 bases and J 5 bases, and their ends lie 11 bases apart. Including the terminal cysteine and phenylalanine, the CDR3 comprises 13 residues. Here the CDR3 DNA is all that survives: 39 bases in frame from base 1. Sequenced: peripheral blood. Recombination connected TRBV19 to TRBJ1-2; TRBD1 is possibly the D segment (6 matching bases). The receptor was isolated from a man aged 45 to 65 with active COVID-19. The CDR3 has the sequence CASSTPQGYGYTF. The nucleotide sequence is TGTGCCAGTAGTACACCACAGGGATATGGCTACACCTTC.